This TCR beta chain was documented in a study of glioma-infiltrating T cells after dendritic cell vaccination. Looking at the study overall: Treatment, given 2003 to 2012, was autologous tumor lysate-pulsed dendritic cell vaccination.

CDR1 is MGHDK and CDR2 is SYGVNS in the germline V gene. This CDR3 has 15 amino acids. V trimming: 8 bases; J trimming: 10 bases; junction bases outside the gene matches: 12. This clone has only one observation. The antigen remains unidentified. General observations from the study: Complete blood and tumor specimen sets were limited to few patients. No direct clonality-survival link was found; a diverse polyclonal response may matter.

The primer mix had 60 V beta and 13 J beta primers. Sequencing used immunoSEQ multiplex PCR; TCRdb keeps in-frame clones, though not all of them. The top ten clones hold roughly 2.9% of a sample with tens of thousands of clones, over 75% of them seen once. The receptor was derived from a human donor with glioblastoma. The material sequenced was blood, taken before dendritic cell vaccination. This chain uses TRBV25-1 with TRBJ1-6, with TRBD1 identical over 9 bases. CDR3 sequence reads: CASGPHRQGDSPLHF. The CDR3 region has the DNA TGTGCCAGCGGCCCGCACCGACAGGGGGACTCACCCCTCCACTTT. Filled out from reference TRBV25-1 and TRBJ1-6, the complete variable domain reads EADIYQTPRYLVIGTGKKITLECSQTMGHDKMYWYQQDPGMELHLIHYSYGVNSTEKGDLSSESTVSRIRTEHFPLTLESARPSHTSQYLCASGPHRQGDSPLHFGNGTRLTVT.